These 25 T cell receptor beta chains were all obtained from the same sample, sequenced in a study of blood T cells in healthy people across ages. Primers used in a second PCR of roughly 7 to 12 cycles were a sample-barcoded 5' primer and a J-beta primer mix. TCRdb reanalysed the 5' RACE reads using MiXCR and keeps one entry per CDR3 protein. The sample holds about 1,500,000 distinct CDR3 sequences, approximately 40% seen once. The specimen was blood. Receptor source: a woman aged 18-29 years in good health.

The CDR3 loop is CASSLRADHEQYF. CDR3 DNA sequence: TGTGCCAGCAGTTTGCGGGCTGACCACGAGCAGTACTTC. The rearrangement joins TRBV12-3 or TRBV12-4 to TRBJ2-7, with D tentatively TRBD2 (5 bases). This CDR3 is 13 amino acids long. Trimming pared 3 bases from V and 5 bases from J, leaving 11 bases between.

The CDR3 bases are TGCAGTGCTAGTCGGGCGGGGGGGGATGAGCAGTTCTTC. Residues: CSASRAGGDEQFF. V is TRBV20-1 and J is TRBJ2-1; 9 nucleotides line up with TRBD2. CDR1 and CDR2 from the germline V gene are DFQATT and SNEGSKA (reference sequence). Trimming removed 3 bases from V and 8 bases from J; junction bases left unmatched: 5. This CDR3 comprises 13 residues.

This clonotype was found a few times. The chain joins TRBV6-1 to TRBJ2-7; TRBD1 aligns across 7 bases. The J segment lost 3 bases and the V segment lost 2 bases, leaving 4 bases of the junction unmatched. This CDR3 has 14 amino acids. Looked up from germline, CDR1 is MNHNS and CDR2 is SASEGT. Here the CDR3 DNA reads TGTGCCAGCAGTGAACGGCAGGGGGTCTACGAGCAGTACTTC. It yields the protein CASSERQGVYEQYF.

This clonotype was detected once. The chain has TRBV7-2 and TRBJ2-4; TRBD1 is a possible D gene (6 bases). The germline CDR1 and CDR2 sequences are SGHTA and FQGNSA. The CDR3 is 15 amino acids. Trimming removed 1 base from V and 5 bases from J, with 12 bases in between. This CDR3 reads CASSLVGAYQNIQYF. CDR3 coding DNA: TGTGCCAGCAGCTTAGTGGGGGCGTATCAAAACATTCAGTACTTC. Together with reference TRBV7-2 and TRBJ2-4, the CDR3 gives the full variable domain: GAGVSQSPSNKVTEKGKDVELRCDPISGHTALYWYRQSLGQGLEFLIYFQGNSAPDKSGLPSDRFSAERTGGSVSTLTIQRTQQEDSAVYLCASSLVGAYQNIQYFGAGTRLSVL.

This clonotype was detected a few times. The chain uses TRBV6-1 and TRBJ1-2; unclear D gene. Germline V gene sequence: CDR1 MNHNS, CDR2 SASEGT. CDR3 length: 12 amino acids. V shed 6 bases and J shed 4 bases, with 9 bases lying between them. CDR3 coding DNA: TGTGCCAGCAGGGACCCGGTCTATGGCTACACCTTC. Protein sequence: CASRDPVYGYTF.

This clonotype was found a few times. V is TRBV20-1 and J is TRBJ2-7, with D possibly being TRBD2 (5 bases). From germline, CDR1 is DFQATT and CDR2 SNEGSKA (reference sequence). The CDR3 covers 15 residues. With 0 bases removed from V and 1 base from J, the gap between germline ends came to 13 bases. DNA for the CDR3: TGCAGTGCTAGAGATGGAGCGGCAGAATCCTACGAGCAGTACTTC. This sequence encodes CSARDGAAESYEQYF.

This CDR3 is CSASIAGTSYEQYF. The DNA of the CDR3 is TGCAGTGCTAGCATAGCGGGGACCTCCTACGAGCAGTACTTC. This sequence joins TRBV20-1 and TRBJ2-7; 8 bases line up with TRBD2. Losses at the gene ends were 3 bases for V and 0 bases for J; bases not matched to a gene: 4. In germline, CDR1 is DFQATT, CDR2 SNEGSKA (reference sequence). The CDR3 loop spans 14 amino acids.

This chain connects TRBV9 to TRBJ2-2; TRBD1 agrees at 9 bases. The germline V gene has CDR1 SGDLS and CDR2 YYNGEE. This CDR3 has 18 amino acids. Trimming at V came to 3 bases and at J to 0 bases, leaving 9 bases not matched to a gene. DNA for the CDR3: TGTGCCAGCAGCGATCACCCCCGGGACAGGGCGAACACCGGGGAGCTGTTTTTT. This translates into CASSDHPRDRANTGELFF.

This clonotype was observed a few times. The chain recombines TRBV25-1 with TRBJ2-3; D could derive from TRBD1 or TRBD2 (6 bases each). Germline CDR1 and CDR2: MGHDK and SYGVNS. Trimming removed 7 bases at V and 3 bases at J, with 17 bases between. The CDR3 contains 15 residues. The CDR3 spells CASNPTGARTDTQYF. The DNA for the CDR3 is TGTGCCAGCAACCCAACGGGGGCGAGAACAGATACGCAGTATTTT.

Ten or more counts support this clonotype. The chain links TRBV10-3 to TRBJ2-3, with 9 bases fitting TRBD2. The CDR3 contains 16 residues. Germline V gives CDR1 ENHRY, CDR2 SYGVKD. V dropped 0 bases and J dropped 1; count of bases not matched to a gene: 2. CDR3 in DNA: TGTGCCATCAGTGAGTCCCCTAGCGGGGGCACAGATACGCAGTATTTT. This gives the protein CAISESPSGGTDTQYF.

V is TRBV9 and J is TRBJ2-3; D is unclear. Looked up from germline, CDR1 is SGDLS and CDR2 is YYNGEE. The ends were cut back, 0 bases at V and 2 bases at J, with 10 bases in the middle. This CDR3 has 15 amino acids. The CDR3 DNA follows: TGTGCCAGCAGCGTAGGGGCCGCTCACACAGATACGCAGTATTTT. This encodes CASSVGAAHTDTQYF.

This clonotype has only a few counts. This CDR3 reads CASSFFSGAAEKLFF. The CDR3 DNA follows: TGTGCCAGCAGTTTCTTTTCTGGAGCGGCTGAAAAACTGTTTTTT. The V call is TRBV6-5, the J call TRBJ1-4; D remains ambiguous. Looked up from germline, CDR1 is MNHEY and CDR2 is SVGAGI. V was clipped by 4 bases and J by 7 bases, with 16 bases between them. CDR3 size: 15 residues.

The gene calls are TRBV28 and TRBJ2-1; 8 positions agree with TRBD2. The CDR3 runs to 11 residues. With 6 bases clipped from V and 10 bases from J, the junction kept 2 bases outside the gene matches. Germline V lookup: CDR1 MDHEN, CDR2 SYDVKM. The CDR3 DNA follows: TGTGCCAGCAGCAGACTAGCGGAGCAGTTCTTC. Residues: CASSRLAEQFF.

The chain is built from TRBV18 and TRBJ2-7; D gene ambiguous. Germline V gene data show CDR1 as KGHSH and CDR2 as LQKENI. The CDR3 has 16 residues. Trimming cost V 0 bases and J 2 bases, with 14 bases left between them. The CDR3 spells CASSPPGNIGTYEQYF. The CDR3 nucleotides read TGTGCCAGCTCACCACCTGGAAATATAGGGACCTACGAGCAGTACTTC.

There are a few counts of this clonotype. J is TRBJ2-3 and V is TRBV29-1; D is possibly TRBD2 (5 bases). Per germline, CDR1 SQVTM and CDR2 ANQGSEA. This CDR3 is built from 15 residues. The germline V and J ends were trimmed by 4 bases and 3 bases, with 17 bases remaining between them. The chain's CDR3 is CSVGLSSLGTDTQYF. CDR3 nucleotides: TGCAGCGTTGGGTTATCTAGCCTCGGTACAGATACGCAGTATTTT.

In its sample, this clonotype was seen a few times. The chain uses TRBV20-1 and TRBJ2-5, with a weak D call TRBD2 (6 bases). The CDR3 consists of 14 residues. V was shortened by 6 bases and J by 6 bases, with 20 bases between the two germline ends. Germline V gene lookup returns CDR1 DFQATT and CDR2 SNEGSKA (reference sequence). CDR3 loop: CSATGDLGGQTQYF. The CDR3 bases are TGCAGTGCAACGGGGGACTTGGGCGGGCAGACCCAGTACTTC.

This clonotype is a singleton in its sample. The rearrangement links TRBV12-3 or TRBV12-4 to TRBJ1-2; possible D gene TRBD1, 5 bases. This CDR3 contains 13 residues. V was pared by 4 bases and J by 4 bases, with 10 bases between. The CDR3 coding sequence is TGTGCCAGCAGTTGGCAGGGCCGCTATGGCTACACCTTC. It translates to CASSWQGRYGYTF.

This clonotype was seen ten or more times. V usage is TRBV5-1 and J usage is TRBJ2-3, with 9 bases lining up with TRBD1. Trimming at V came to 0 bases and at J to 6 bases, leaving 2 bases not matched to a gene. CDR3 size: 14 residues. CDR1 and CDR2 (germline): SGHRS, YFSETQ. CDR3 sequence (DNA): TGCGCCAGCAGCTTGGGACAGGGGGTGGATACGCAGTATTTT. Translating gives CASSLGQGVDTQYF. The full variable domain, completed using reference TRBV5-1 and TRBJ2-3, is KAGVTQTPRYLIKTRGQQVTLSCSPISGHRSVSWYQQTPGQGLQFLFEYFSETQRNKGNFPGRFSGRQFSNSRSEMNVSTLELGDSALYLCASSLGQGVDTQYFGPGTRLTVL.

A word on this clonotype: A much larger clone lies one base from this, so it may be a read error. This sequence joins TRBV6-2 or TRBV6-3 and TRBJ2-7, with a possible D match to TRBD1 (5 bases). The CDR3 loop spans 14 amino acids. Germline-derived CDR1 and CDR2 are MNHEY and SVGEGT. The CDR3 loop reads CVSSYDQGSYEQYF. The DNA of the CDR3 is TGTGTCAGCAGTTACGACCAGGGCTCCTACGAGCAGTACTTC.

There are a few counts of this clonotype. This CDR3 reads CAARGLAENSYEQYF. In DNA, the CDR3 is TGTGCCGCCAGGGGACTAGCGGAGAACTCCTACGAGCAGTACTTC. The chain links TRBV10-3 to TRBJ2-7, with 11 nucleotides matching TRBD2. The V gene end was trimmed by 11 bases and the J gene end by 0 bases; junction bases not matched to a gene: 9. Germline loops: CDR1 ENHRY, CDR2 SYGVKD. CDR3 length: 15 amino acids.

The V and J genes are TRBV7-9 and TRBJ2-7, with a possible D match to TRBD2 (6 bases). This CDR3 region has 15 residues. Germline CDR1 reads SEHNR; CDR2 reads FQNEAQ (reference sequence). Trimming cost V 4 bases and J 3 bases, with 16 bases left between them. CDR3 loop: CASSSLASDVYEQYF. The CDR3 bases are TGTGCCAGCAGCTCGCTAGCGTCTGACGTCTACGAGCAGTACTTC.

This clonotype was seen many times. The rearrangement uses TRBV4-2 and TRBJ2-3; 9 bases match TRBD2. CDR3 length equals 15 residues. The germline CDR1 and CDR2 sequences are LGHNA and YNFKEQ. The V segment lost 2 bases and the J segment 4 bases; nucleotides outside the gene matches: 4. The CDR3 loop reads CASSQRLAEADTQYF. CDR3 bases: TGTGCCAGCAGCCAACGACTAGCGGAAGCAGATACGCAGTATTTT.

The chain is built from TRBV4-1 and TRBJ1-3; D possibly corresponds to TRBD1 (5 bases). V was trimmed by 3 bases and J by 0 bases, leaving 9 bases between them. The CDR3 is 15 residues long. The germline V gene has CDR1 MGHRA and CDR2 YSYEKL. CDR3 region: CASSQTESSGNTIYF. The DNA for the CDR3 is TGCGCCAGCAGCCAGACAGAAAGCTCTGGAAACACCATATATTTT.

This chain joins TRBV6-5 and TRBJ2-1, with TRBD2 identical over 8 bases. CDR1 and CDR2 (germline): MNHEY, SVGAGI. This CDR3 region has 16 residues. V dropped 2 bases and J dropped 8; count of bases not matched to a gene: 11. The CDR3 region has the DNA TGTGCCAGCAGTTACCTGGATACTAGCGGCTTCGATGAGCAGTTCTTC. Translated: CASSYLDTSGFDEQFF.

This sequence joins TRBV12-3 or TRBV12-4 and TRBJ2-1; the match to TRBD1 covers 7 bases. The junction had 4 bases not matched to a gene; V was cut back by 6 bases and J by 5 bases. This CDR3 contains 13 residues. As DNA, the CDR3 is TGTGCCAGCAGAAGGGACAGCCACAATGAGCAGTTCTTC. This codes for CASRRDSHNEQFF.